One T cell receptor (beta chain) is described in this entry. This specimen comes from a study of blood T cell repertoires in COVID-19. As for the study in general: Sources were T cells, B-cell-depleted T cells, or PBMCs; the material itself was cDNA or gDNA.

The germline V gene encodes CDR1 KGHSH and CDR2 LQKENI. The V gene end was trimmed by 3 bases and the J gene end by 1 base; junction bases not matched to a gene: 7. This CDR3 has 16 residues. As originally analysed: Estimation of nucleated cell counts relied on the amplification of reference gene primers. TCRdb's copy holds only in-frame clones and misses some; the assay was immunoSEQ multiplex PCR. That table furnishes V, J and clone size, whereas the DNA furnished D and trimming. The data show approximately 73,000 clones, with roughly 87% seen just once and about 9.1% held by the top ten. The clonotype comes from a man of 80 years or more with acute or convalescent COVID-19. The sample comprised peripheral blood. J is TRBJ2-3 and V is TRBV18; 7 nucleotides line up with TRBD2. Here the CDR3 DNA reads TGTGCCAGCTCACCTAGACTAGCCCCCGGCACAGATACGCAGTATTTT. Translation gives CASSPRLAPGTDTQYF.